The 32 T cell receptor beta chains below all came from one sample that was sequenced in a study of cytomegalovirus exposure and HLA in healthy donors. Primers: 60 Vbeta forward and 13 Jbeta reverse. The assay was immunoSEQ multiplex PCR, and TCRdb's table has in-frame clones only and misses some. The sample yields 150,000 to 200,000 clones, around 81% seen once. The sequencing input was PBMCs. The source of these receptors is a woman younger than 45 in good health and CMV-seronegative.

The CDR3 region has the DNA TGTGCCAGCTCACGGAGCGGCCAGGGGGACACTGAAGCTTTCTTT. It translates to CASSRSGQGDTEAFF. The V gene is TRBV18, the J gene TRBJ1-1, with 7 nucleotides matching TRBD1. Germline V gene sequence: CDR1 KGHSH, CDR2 LQKENI. This CDR3 comprises 15 residues. The trim removed 4 bases at V and 3 bases at J, leaving 8 bases unmatched.

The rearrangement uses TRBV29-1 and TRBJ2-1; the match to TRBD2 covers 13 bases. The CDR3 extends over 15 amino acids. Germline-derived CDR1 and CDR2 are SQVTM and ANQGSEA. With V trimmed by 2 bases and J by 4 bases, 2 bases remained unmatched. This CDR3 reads CSVEMTSGRYNEQFF. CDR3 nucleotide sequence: TGCAGCGTTGAAATGACTAGCGGGAGGTACAATGAGCAGTTCTTC.

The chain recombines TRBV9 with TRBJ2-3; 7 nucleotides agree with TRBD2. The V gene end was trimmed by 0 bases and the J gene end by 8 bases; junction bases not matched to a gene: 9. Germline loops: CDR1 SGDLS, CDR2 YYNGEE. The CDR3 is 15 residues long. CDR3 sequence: CASSVVEGSGGTQYF. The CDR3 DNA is TGTGCCAGCAGCGTAGTCGAGGGGTCGGGAGGTACGCAGTATTTT. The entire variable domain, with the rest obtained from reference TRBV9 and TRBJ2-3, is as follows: DSGVTQTPKHLITATGQRVTLRCSPRSGDLSVYWYQQSLDQGLQFLIQYYNGEERAKGNILERFSAQQFPDLHSELNLSSLELGDSALYFCASSVVEGSGGTQYFGPGTRLTVL.

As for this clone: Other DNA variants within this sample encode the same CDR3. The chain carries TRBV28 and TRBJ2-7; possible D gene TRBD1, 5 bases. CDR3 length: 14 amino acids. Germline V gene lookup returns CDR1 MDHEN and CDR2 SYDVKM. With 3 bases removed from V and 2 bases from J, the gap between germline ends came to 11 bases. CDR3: CASSFRDRAYEQYF. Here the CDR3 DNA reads TGTGCCAGCAGTTTCAGGGATCGGGCCTACGAGCAGTACTTC. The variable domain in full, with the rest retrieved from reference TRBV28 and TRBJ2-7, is DVKVTQSSRYLVKRTGEKVFLECVQDMDHENMFWYRQDPGLGLRLIYFSYDVKMKEKGDIPEGYSVSREKKERFSLILESASTNQTSMYLCASSFRDRAYEQYFGPGTRLTVT.

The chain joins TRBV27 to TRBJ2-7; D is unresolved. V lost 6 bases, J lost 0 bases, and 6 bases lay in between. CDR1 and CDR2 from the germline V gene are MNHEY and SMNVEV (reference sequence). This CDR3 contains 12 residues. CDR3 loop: CASRKSSYEQYF. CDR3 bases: TGTGCCAGCAGAAAGAGCTCCTACGAGCAGTACTTC.

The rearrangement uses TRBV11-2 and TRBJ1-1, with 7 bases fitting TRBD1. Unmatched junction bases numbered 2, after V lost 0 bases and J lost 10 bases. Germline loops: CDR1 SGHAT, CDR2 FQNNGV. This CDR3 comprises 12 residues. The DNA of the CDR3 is TGTGCCAGCAGCTTAGAAGGGACAGTAGCTTTCTTT. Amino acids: CASSLEGTVAFF. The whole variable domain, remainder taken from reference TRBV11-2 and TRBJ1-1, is EAGVAQSPRYKIIEKRQSVAFWCNPISGHATLYWYQQILGQGPKLLIQFQNNGVVDDSQLPKDRFSAERLKGVDSTLKIQPAKLEDSAVYLCASSLEGTVAFFGQGTRLTVV.

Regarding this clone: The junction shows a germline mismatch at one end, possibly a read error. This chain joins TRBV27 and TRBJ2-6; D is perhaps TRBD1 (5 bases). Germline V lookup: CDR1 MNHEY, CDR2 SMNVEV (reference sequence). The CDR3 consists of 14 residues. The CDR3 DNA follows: TGTGCCAGCCGTACACTCTCTGGGGCCAACGGCCTGACTTTC. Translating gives CASRTLSGANGLTF.

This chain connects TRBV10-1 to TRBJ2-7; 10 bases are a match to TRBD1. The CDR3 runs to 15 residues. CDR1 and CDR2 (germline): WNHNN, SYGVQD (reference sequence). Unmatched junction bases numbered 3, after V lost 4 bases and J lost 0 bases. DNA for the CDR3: TGCGCCAGCAGTGCCGGACAGGGGGTCTCCTACGAGCAGTACTTC. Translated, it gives CASSAGQGVSYEQYF.

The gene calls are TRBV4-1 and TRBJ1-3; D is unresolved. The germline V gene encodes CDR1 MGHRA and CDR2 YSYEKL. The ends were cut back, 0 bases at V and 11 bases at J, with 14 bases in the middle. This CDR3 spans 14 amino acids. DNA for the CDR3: TGCGCCAGCAGCCAAGAACCCCGCCTCACTGCCATATATTTT. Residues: CASSQEPRLTAIYF.

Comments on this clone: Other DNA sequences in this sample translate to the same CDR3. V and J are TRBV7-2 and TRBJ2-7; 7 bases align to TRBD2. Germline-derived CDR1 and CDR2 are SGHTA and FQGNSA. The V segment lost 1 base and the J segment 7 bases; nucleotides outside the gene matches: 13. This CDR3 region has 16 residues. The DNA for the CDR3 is TGTGCCAGCAGCTTAGGGTATGCGGGGGTTAATCATGAGCAGTACTTC. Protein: CASSLGYAGVNHEQYF.

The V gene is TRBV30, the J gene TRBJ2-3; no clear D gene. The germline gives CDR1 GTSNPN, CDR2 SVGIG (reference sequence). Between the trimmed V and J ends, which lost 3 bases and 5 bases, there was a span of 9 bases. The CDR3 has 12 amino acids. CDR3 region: CAWSLVLDTQYF. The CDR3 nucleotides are TGTGCCTGGAGCCTTGTCTTAGATACGCAGTATTTT.

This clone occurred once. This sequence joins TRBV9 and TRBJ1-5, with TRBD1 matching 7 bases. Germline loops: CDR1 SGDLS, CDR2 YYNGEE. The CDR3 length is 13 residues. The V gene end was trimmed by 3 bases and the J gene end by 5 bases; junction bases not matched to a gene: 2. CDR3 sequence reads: CASSGTGDQPQHF. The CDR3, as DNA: TGTGCCAGCAGCGGAACAGGGGATCAGCCCCAGCATTTT.

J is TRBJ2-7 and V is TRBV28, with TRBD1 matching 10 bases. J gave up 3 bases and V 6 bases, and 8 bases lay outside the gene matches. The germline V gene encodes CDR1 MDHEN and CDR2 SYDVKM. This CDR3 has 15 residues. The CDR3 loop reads CASRRKWTGGYEQYF. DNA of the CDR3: TGTGCCAGCAGGCGAAAGTGGACAGGGGGCTACGAGCAGTACTTC. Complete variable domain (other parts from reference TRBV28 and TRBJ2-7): DVKVTQSSRYLVKRTGEKVFLECVQDMDHENMFWYRQDPGLGLRLIYFSYDVKMKEKGDIPEGYSVSREKKERFSLILESASTNQTSMYLCASRRKWTGGYEQYFGPGTRLTVT.

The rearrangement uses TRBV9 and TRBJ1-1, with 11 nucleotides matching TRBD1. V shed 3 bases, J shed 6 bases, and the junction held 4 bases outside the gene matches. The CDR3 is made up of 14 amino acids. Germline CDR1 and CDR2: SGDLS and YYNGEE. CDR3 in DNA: TGTGCCAGCAGCGGGACAGGGGGCGTTGCTGAAGCTTTCTTT. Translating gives CASSGTGGVAEAFF.

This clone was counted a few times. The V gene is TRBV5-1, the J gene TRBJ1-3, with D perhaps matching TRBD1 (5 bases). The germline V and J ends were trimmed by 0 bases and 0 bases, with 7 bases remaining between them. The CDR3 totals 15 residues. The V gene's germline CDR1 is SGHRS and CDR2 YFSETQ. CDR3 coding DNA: TGCGCCAGCAGCTTGGAAACAGGCTCTGGAAACACCATATATTTT. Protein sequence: CASSLETGSGNTIYF.

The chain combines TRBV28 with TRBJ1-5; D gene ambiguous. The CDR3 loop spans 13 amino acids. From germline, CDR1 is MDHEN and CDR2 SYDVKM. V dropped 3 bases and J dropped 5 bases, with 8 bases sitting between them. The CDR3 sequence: CASSLSGYQPQHF. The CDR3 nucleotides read TGTGCCAGCAGTTTGTCAGGCTATCAGCCCCAGCATTTT.

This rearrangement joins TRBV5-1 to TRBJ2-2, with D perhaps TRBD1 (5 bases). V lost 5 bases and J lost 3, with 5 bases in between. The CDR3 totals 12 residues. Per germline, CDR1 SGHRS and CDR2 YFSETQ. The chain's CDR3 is CASRGDTGELFF. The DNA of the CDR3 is TGCGCCAGCAGAGGGGACACCGGGGAGCTGTTTTTT.

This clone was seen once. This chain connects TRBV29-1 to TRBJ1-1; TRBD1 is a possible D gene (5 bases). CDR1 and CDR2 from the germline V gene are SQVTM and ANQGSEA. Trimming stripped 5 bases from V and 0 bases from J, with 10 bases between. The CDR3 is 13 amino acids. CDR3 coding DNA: TGCAGCGTTTGTGACAGATTGAACACTGAAGCTTTCTTT. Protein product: CSVCDRLNTEAFF.

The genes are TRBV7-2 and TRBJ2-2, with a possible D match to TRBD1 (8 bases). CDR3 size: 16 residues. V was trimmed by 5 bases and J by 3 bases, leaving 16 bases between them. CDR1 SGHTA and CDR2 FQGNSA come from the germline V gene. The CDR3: CASSHRGGSDTGELFF. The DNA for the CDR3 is TGTGCCAGCAGCCACAGGGGGGGAAGTGACACCGGGGAGCTGTTTTTT. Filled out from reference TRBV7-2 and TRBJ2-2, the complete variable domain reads GAGVSQSPSNKVTEKGKDVELRCDPISGHTALYWYRQSLGQGLEFLIYFQGNSAPDKSGLPSDRFSAERTGGSVSTLTIQRTQQEDSAVYLCASSHRGGSDTGELFFGEGSRLTVL.

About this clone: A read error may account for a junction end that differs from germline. In DNA form, the CDR3 reads TGTGCCAGCGGATCTAGCGGGAGCATAGATACGCAGTATTTT. Translating gives CASGSSGSIDTQYF. The chain couples TRBV7-9 to TRBJ2-3, with 10 bases fitting TRBD2. This CDR3 region has 14 residues. Germline CDR1 SEHNR, CDR2 FQNEAQ (reference sequence).

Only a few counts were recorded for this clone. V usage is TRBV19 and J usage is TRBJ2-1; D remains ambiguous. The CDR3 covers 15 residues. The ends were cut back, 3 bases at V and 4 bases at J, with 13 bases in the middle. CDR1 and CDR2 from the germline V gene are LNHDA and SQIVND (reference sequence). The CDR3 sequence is CASSIPIGQYNEQFF. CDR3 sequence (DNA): TGTGCCAGTAGTATCCCGATTGGTCAGTACAATGAGCAGTTCTTC.

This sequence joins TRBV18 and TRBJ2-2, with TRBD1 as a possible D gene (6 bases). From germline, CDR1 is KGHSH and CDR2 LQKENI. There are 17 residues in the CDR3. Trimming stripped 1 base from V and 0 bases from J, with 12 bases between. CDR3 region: CASSPQGVASNTGELFF. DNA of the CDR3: TGTGCCAGCTCACCACAGGGGGTAGCTTCGAACACCGGGGAGCTGTTTTTT.

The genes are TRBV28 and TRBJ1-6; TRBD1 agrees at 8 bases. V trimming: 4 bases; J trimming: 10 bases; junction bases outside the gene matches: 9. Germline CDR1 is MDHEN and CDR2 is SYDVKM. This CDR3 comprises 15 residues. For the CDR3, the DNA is TGTGCCAGCAGTTCACCGACAGGGGTACGGTCACCCCTCCACTTT. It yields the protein CASSSPTGVRSPLHF.

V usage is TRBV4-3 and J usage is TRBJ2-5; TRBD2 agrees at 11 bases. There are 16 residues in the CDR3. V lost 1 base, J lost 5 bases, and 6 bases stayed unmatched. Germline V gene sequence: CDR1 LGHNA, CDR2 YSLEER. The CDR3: CASSQGGASGGETQYF. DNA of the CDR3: TGCGCCAGCAGCCAAGGAGGGGCTAGCGGGGGGGAGACCCAGTACTTC.

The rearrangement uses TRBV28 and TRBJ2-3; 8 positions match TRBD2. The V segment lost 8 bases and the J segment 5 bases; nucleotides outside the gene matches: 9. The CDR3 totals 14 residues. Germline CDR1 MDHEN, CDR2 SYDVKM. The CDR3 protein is CASFPGGRIDTQYF. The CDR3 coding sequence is TGTGCCAGCTTCCCGGGGGGGAGGATAGATACGCAGTATTTT. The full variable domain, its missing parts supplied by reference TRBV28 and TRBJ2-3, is DVKVTQSSRYLVKRTGEKVFLECVQDMDHENMFWYRQDPGLGLRLIYFSYDVKMKEKGDIPEGYSVSREKKERFSLILESASTNQTSMYLCASFPGGRIDTQYFGPGTRLTVL.

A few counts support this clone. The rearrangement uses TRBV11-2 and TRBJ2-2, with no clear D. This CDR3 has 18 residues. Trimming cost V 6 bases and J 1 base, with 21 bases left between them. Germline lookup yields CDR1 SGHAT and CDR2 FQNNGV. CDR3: CASSTRSRRHQNTGELFF. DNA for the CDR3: TGTGCCAGCAGTACCCGATCTCGAAGACACCAGAACACCGGGGAGCTGTTTTTT.

This CDR3 is CASSLETGTGGRSYEQYF. CDR3 sequence (DNA): TGTGCCAGCAGCTTAGAAACCGGGACAGGGGGTCGCAGCTACGAGCAGTACTTC. The rearrangement joins TRBV11-2 to TRBJ2-7; 11 positions match TRBD1. This CDR3 comprises 18 residues. CDR1 and CDR2 (germline): SGHAT, FQNNGV. V trimming: 0 bases; J trimming: 3 bases; junction bases outside the gene matches: 10.

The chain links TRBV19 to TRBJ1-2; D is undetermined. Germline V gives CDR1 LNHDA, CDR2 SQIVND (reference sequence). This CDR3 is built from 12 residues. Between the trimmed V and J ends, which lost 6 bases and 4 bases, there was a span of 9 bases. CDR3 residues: CASSNRPYGYTF. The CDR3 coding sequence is TGTGCCAGTAGCAACAGACCCTATGGCTACACCTTC.

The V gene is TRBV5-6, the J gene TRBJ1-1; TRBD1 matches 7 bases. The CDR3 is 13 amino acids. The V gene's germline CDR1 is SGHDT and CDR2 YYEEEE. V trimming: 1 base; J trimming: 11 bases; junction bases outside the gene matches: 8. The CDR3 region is CASSLYLGGQAFF. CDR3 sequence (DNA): TGTGCCAGCAGCTTGTACCTAGGGGGACAGGCTTTCTTT.

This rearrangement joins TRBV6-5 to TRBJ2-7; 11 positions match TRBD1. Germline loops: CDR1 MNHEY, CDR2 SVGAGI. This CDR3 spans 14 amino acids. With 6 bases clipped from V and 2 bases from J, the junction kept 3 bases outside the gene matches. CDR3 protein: CASRRGQGAYEQYF. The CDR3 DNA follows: TGTGCCAGCAGAAGGGGACAGGGGGCCTACGAGCAGTACTTC.

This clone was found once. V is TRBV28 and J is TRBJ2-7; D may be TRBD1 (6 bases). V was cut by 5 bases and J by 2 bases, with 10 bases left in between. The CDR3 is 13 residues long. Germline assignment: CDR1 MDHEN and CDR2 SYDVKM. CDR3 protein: CASSGQPTYEQYF. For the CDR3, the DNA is TGTGCCAGCAGTGGACAGCCAACCTACGAGCAGTACTTC.

CDR3 sequence reads: CASSPPNRGPPEQYF. CDR3 nucleotide sequence: TGTGCCAGCTCACCACCGAACAGGGGGCCACCCGAGCAGTACTTC. This rearrangement joins TRBV18 to TRBJ2-7; 9 bases are a match to TRBD1. Germline lookup yields CDR1 KGHSH and CDR2 LQKENI. V lost 0 bases to trimming and J lost 6 bases; unmatched junction nucleotides: 6. The length of the CDR3 is 15 residues.